This record covers a single TCR beta chain. Trimming took off 3 bases at V and 15 bases at J, with 9 bases between the two ends. The CDR3 has 10 residues. Generated by immunoSEQ multiplex PCR, the TCRdb table keeps only in-frame clones and is missing some. This repertoire shows hundreds of thousands of clones, 80% to 90% found once; its top ten account for about 4.3%. The data are from a study of blood T cell repertoires in COVID-19. On the study more broadly: Acute-phase and convalescent COVID-19 samples originated in the United States, Italy and Spain.

Sequenced sample: peripheral blood. This receptor was taken from a woman aged 25 to 39 with acute or convalescent COVID-19. The V and J genes are TRBV12-3 or TRBV12-4 and TRBJ1-3; D uncertain. The CDR3 loop is CASSLGSTYF. The CDR3 nucleotides read TGTGCCAGCAGTTTGGGCAGCACATATTTT.